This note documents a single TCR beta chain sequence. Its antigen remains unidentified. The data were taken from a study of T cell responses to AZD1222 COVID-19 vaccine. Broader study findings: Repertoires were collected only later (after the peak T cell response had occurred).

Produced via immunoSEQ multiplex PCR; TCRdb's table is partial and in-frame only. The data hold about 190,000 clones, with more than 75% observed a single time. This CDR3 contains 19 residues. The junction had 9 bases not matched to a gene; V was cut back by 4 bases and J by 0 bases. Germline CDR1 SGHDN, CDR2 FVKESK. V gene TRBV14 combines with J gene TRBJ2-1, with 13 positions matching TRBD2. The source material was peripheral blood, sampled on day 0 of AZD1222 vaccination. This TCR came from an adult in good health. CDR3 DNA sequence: TGTGCCAGCAGCCCCGGACTAGCGGGAGACCTTAGCTCCTACAATGAGCAGTTCTTC. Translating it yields CASSPGLAGDLSSYNEQFF.